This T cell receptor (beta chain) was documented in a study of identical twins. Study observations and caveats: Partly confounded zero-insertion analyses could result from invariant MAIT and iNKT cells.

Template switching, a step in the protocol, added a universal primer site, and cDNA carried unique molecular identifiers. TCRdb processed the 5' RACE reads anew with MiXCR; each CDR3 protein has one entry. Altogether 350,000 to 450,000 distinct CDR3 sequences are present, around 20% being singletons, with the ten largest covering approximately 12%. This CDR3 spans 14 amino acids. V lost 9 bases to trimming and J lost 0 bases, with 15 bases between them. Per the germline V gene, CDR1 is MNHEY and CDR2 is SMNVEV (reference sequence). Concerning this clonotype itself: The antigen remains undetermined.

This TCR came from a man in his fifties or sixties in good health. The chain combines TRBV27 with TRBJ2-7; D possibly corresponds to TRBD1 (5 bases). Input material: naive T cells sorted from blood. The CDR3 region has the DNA TGTGCCAGTTCCCCAGGGCCCTACTCCTACGAGCAGTACTTC. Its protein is CASSPGPYSYEQYF.